One and the same sample provided the 5 T cell receptor beta chains below, sequenced in a study of cytomegalovirus exposure and HLA in healthy donors. Data came from immunoSEQ multiplex PCR; TCRdb stores just in-frame clones and leaves some out. The repertoire holds 110,000 to 150,000 clones, about 89% seen once, with 0.6% to 0.8% in the top ten. The specimen sequenced was PBMCs. The receptors here all came from a man aged 18 to 30 in good health and CMV-seronegative.

The chain has TRBV20-1 and TRBJ1-6; a weak D match, TRBD1 (5 bases). From germline, CDR1 is DFQATT and CDR2 SNEGSKA (reference sequence). The CDR3 is 10 amino acids. CDR3 residues: CRPGGETLHF. For the CDR3, the DNA is TGCAGGCCGGGGGGAGAGACCCTCCACTTT.

The J gene is TRBJ1-2, the V gene TRBV9, with 9 bases fitting TRBD1. After removal of 3 bases from V and 7 bases from J, the junction contained 10 bases not matched to a gene. CDR3 length: 15 residues. Looked up from germline, CDR1 is SGDLS and CDR2 is YYNGEE. CDR3 sequence (DNA): TGTGCCAGCAGCGCCGGAACCGGGACAGGGCCTGGCTACACCTTC. This gives the protein CASSAGTGTGPGYTF.

The rearrangement links TRBV19 to TRBJ1-6; D gene uncertain. V was clipped by 6 bases and J by 5 bases, with 11 bases between them. Per germline, CDR1 LNHDA and CDR2 SQIVND (reference sequence). The CDR3 has 14 residues. CDR3 bases: TGTGCCAGTAGCGACACTTGGGATAATTCACCCCTCCACTTT. Protein: CASSDTWDNSPLHF. The variable domain in full, completed from reference TRBV19 and TRBJ1-6, reads DGGITQSPKYLFRKEGQNVTLSCEQNLNHDAMYWYRQDPGQGLRLIYYSQIVNDFQKGDIAEGYSVSREKKESFPLTVTSAQKNPTAFYLCASSDTWDNSPLHFGNGTRLTVT.

The chain joins TRBV11-2 to TRBJ2-7, with a possible D match to TRBD2 (6 bases). Between the trimmed V and J ends, which lost 1 base and 1 base, there was a span of 8 bases. The V gene's germline CDR1 is SGHAT and CDR2 FQNNGV. This CDR3 comprises 14 residues. The CDR3 bases are TGTGCCAGCAGCTTAGTTGGGGGGTCCTACGAGCAGTACTTC. Translated: CASSLVGGSYEQYF.

The chain's CDR3 is CASTRTSLLPTDTQYF. The CDR3 DNA follows: TGTGCCAGTACCAGGACTAGTCTGTTGCCCACAGATACGCAGTATTTT. The gene calls are TRBV19 and TRBJ2-3, with 7 nucleotides matching TRBD2. The CDR3 is 16 residues long. V shed 7 bases, J shed 2 bases, and the junction held 12 bases outside the gene matches. Germline-derived CDR1 and CDR2 are LNHDA and SQIVND (reference sequence).